The T cell receptor (beta chain) under discussion was sequenced for a study of OX40 agonist ivuxolimab in advanced cancers. Across the whole study: Treatment received earlier with anti-PD-1, anti-PD-L1 or anti-CTLA-4 agents was allowed, and 40% had some.

As for this clone: Antigen: not known.

Exclusion of a patient followed from autoimmune disease history or systemic immunosuppression. Sampling of blood occurred at baseline, cycle 4 day 1, and cycle 7 day 1. The repertoire was sequenced with immunoSEQ multiplex PCR; TCRdb's copy has only in-frame clones and lacks some. The sample carries about 60,000 clones, around 83% recorded once. Study-level points and caveats: With doses of 0.1 to 3.0 mg/kg, CD4+ and CD8+ blood T cells had undergone clonal expansion by week 6.

This sample comprised CD4+ or CD8+ T cells sorted from blood, obtained in a trial of the OX40 agonist ivuxolimab. The source is an adult with an advanced solid tumor such as melanoma, head and neck, liver or kidney cancer.

CDR3 amino acids: CASTDGTGWDYGYTF. In nucleotides, the CDR3 is TGTGCCAGCACCGACGGAACAGGATGGGACTATGGCTACACCTTC. The rearrangement joins TRBV6-5 to TRBJ1-2; D may be TRBD1 (5 bases). CDR3 length equals 15 residues. CDR1 and CDR2 from the germline V gene are MNHEY and SVGAGI. V gave up 7 bases and J gave up 3 bases, with 18 bases separating them.